The 28 T cell receptor beta chains below were found in one sample sequenced in a study of early T cells in non-severe SARS-CoV-2 infection. In TCRdb, the 5' RACE reads were re-called with MiXCR into one record per CDR3 protein. The data hold about 33,000 distinct CDR3 sequences, with less than 8.5% observed a single time. Specimen: whole blood. These TCRs come from an adult who was a healthcare worker with PCR-confirmed SARS-CoV-2 infection or an uninfected control (not recorded which).

CDR3 loop: CASSKQEYTEAFF. In DNA, the CDR3 is TGTGCCAGCAGTAAACAGGAGTACACTGAAGCTTTCTTT. The chain employs TRBV25-1 and TRBJ1-1; a weak D match, TRBD1 (5 bases). V lost 5 bases, J lost 3 bases, and 10 bases lay in between. Germline CDR1 is MGHDK and CDR2 is SYGVNS. The CDR3 spans 13 residues.

The J gene is TRBJ2-7, the V gene TRBV5-5; a possible D gene is TRBD1 (6 bases). V was cut by 0 bases and J by 2 bases, with 9 bases left in between. The CDR3 runs to 14 residues. CDR1 is SGHKS, CDR2 YYEKEE, per germline (reference sequence). Here the CDR3 reads CASSLVGTTYEQYF. CDR3 DNA sequence: TGTGCCAGCAGCTTGGTTGGGACAACCTACGAGCAGTACTTC.

This clonotype was found many times. The chain uses TRBV29-1 and TRBJ2-1; 9 bases line up with TRBD2. This CDR3 is 13 amino acids long. J was trimmed by 5 bases and V by 6 bases; bases with no gene match: 5. Germline V gene data show CDR1 as SQVTM and CDR2 as ANQGSEA. CDR3 DNA sequence: TGCAGCGTAGCTAGCGGGATAAACAATGAGCAGTTCTTC. Protein sequence: CSVASGINNEQFF.

This clonotype is medium-sized (0.01 to 0.1%) by share. This sequence joins TRBV30 and TRBJ2-7, with 8 bases identical to TRBD1. Germline CDR1 GTSNPN, CDR2 SVGIG (reference sequence). This CDR3 has 12 amino acids. J was trimmed by 3 bases and V by 6 bases; bases with no gene match: 4. The CDR3 coding sequence is TGTGCCTGCTGGACAGGGTACTACGAGCAGTACTTC. It is translated as CACWTGYYEQYF.

A few counts support this clonotype. CDR3 sequence reads: CASSGPETQYF. The CDR3, as DNA: TGTGCCAGCAGCGGTCCTGAGACCCAGTACTTC. The V and J genes are TRBV28 and TRBJ2-5, with unresolved D. Germline-derived CDR1 and CDR2 are MDHEN and SYDVKM. This CDR3 region has 11 residues. Trimming removed 6 bases from V and 5 bases from J, with 7 bases in between.

The genes are TRBV20-1 and TRBJ2-1, with 8 bases aligning to TRBD2. CDR3 length: 14 residues. With 3 bases clipped from V and 8 bases from J, the junction kept 9 bases outside the gene matches. CDR1 is DFQATT and CDR2 is SNEGSKA in the germline V gene (reference sequence). The CDR3 nucleotides read TGCAGTGCTAGTGAAGCCGGGACTAGTCATGAGCAGTTCTTC. Its translation: CSASEAGTSHEQFF.

At least ten counts were recorded for this clonotype. V is TRBV6-1 and J is TRBJ2-3; TRBD1 aligns across 7 bases. This CDR3 region has 14 residues. Trimming took 6 bases from V and 4 from J; bases not matched to a gene: 7. Germline CDR1 MNHNS, CDR2 SASEGT. Here the CDR3 reads CASSLTGSADTQYF. The CDR3 nucleotides are TGTGCCAGCAGCCTGACAGGGAGCGCAGATACGCAGTATTTT.

This clonotype was detected ten times or more. This chain joins TRBV19 and TRBJ2-5; the D is unclear. The CDR3 extends over 13 amino acids. V lost 2 bases and J 3 bases, leaving 7 bases between the germline ends. The germline V gene encodes CDR1 LNHDA and CDR2 SQIVND (reference sequence). The CDR3 loop reads CASSIIVEETQYF. CDR3 coding DNA: TGTGCCAGTAGTATAATTGTCGAAGAGACCCAGTACTTC.

There are a few counts of this clonotype. This chain joins TRBV12-3 or TRBV12-4 and TRBJ2-7, with 10 bases aligning to TRBD2. The CDR3 spans 14 residues. V lost 2 bases to trimming and J lost 4 bases; unmatched junction nucleotides: 2. The CDR3 DNA is TGTGCCAGCAGTTTACAGCGGGAGGGATACGAGCAGTACTTC. Translated: CASSLQREGYEQYF.

This clonotype has ten or more counts. The chain joins TRBV20-1 to TRBJ1-2, with D tentatively TRBD1 (5 bases). The CDR3 runs 12 residues. Germline loops: CDR1 DFQATT, CDR2 SNEGSKA (reference sequence). The V end lost 4 bases, the J end lost 2 bases, and 8 bases lay between the germline ends. For the CDR3, the DNA is TGCAGTGCTAATCGGGGGAACTATGGCTACACCTTC. It translates to CSANRGNYGYTF.

There are a few counts of this clonotype. V gene TRBV28 combines with J gene TRBJ1-6, with 9 bases aligning to TRBD1. The trim removed 5 bases at V and 9 bases at J, leaving 5 bases unmatched. The CDR3 is 14 amino acids. Germline V lookup: CDR1 MDHEN, CDR2 SYDVKM. The CDR3 spells CASSLQGAFSPLHF. The CDR3, as DNA: TGTGCCAGCAGTCTACAGGGGGCTTTTTCACCCCTCCACTTT.

This clonotype occurred many times. The chain is built from TRBV30 and TRBJ1-6; 7 nucleotides align to TRBD1. This CDR3 contains 15 residues. Germline V gene lookup returns CDR1 GTSNPN and CDR2 SVGIG (reference sequence). Losses at the gene ends were 4 bases for V and 8 bases for J; bases not matched to a gene: 11. For the CDR3, the DNA is TGTGCCTGGACCGACGGGACAGCTCCCTATTCACCCCTCCACTTT. The encoded protein is CAWTDGTAPYSPLHF.

The chain combines TRBV28 with TRBJ1-2; 7 bases align to TRBD1. The CDR3 sequence is 14 residues long. J was trimmed by 0 bases and V by 6 bases; bases with no gene match: 4. CDR1 MDHEN and CDR2 SYDVKM come from the germline V gene. CDR3 residues: CASRRTGANYGYTF. For the CDR3, the DNA is TGTGCCAGCAGAAGGACAGGAGCTAACTATGGCTACACCTTC.

The V and J genes are TRBV7-6 and TRBJ1-5; the D is unclear. Germline CDR1 and CDR2: SGHVS and FNYEAQ. V lost 5 bases and J lost 3, with 8 bases in between. The CDR3 spans 13 residues. The CDR3 reads CASSPNNNQPQHF. CDR3 coding DNA: TGTGCCAGCAGCCCTAACAACAATCAGCCCCAGCATTTT.

This clonotype has just a few counts. The genes are TRBV20-1 and TRBJ2-3; unclear D gene. Germline-derived CDR1 and CDR2 are DFQATT and SNEGSKA (reference sequence). The CDR3 length is 12 residues. V lost 3 bases to trimming and J lost 6 bases, with 10 bases between them. Here the CDR3 reads CSASPPSDTQYF. CDR3 nucleotide sequence: TGCAGTGCTAGTCCACCAAGTGATACGCAGTATTTT.

The V and J genes are TRBV9 and TRBJ2-7; the match to TRBD2 covers 11 bases. Germline V gives CDR1 SGDLS, CDR2 YYNGEE. With V trimmed by 4 bases and J by 4 bases, 10 bases remained unmatched. This CDR3 contains 16 residues. CDR3 in DNA: TGTGCCAGCAGCCCCCGTACCGGGACTAGCGGTTACGAGCAGTACTTC. Its protein product is CASSPRTGTSGYEQYF.

This clonotype was detected a few times. Here the CDR3 reads CASSYSGTSEQYEQYF. CDR3 bases: TGTGCCAGCAGCTATTCCGGGACTAGCGAACAATACGAGCAGTACTTC. The rearrangement uses TRBV11-2 and TRBJ2-7, with TRBD2 matching 10 bases. V lost 4 bases, J lost 4 bases, and 10 bases stayed unmatched. Per the germline V gene, CDR1 is SGHAT and CDR2 is FQNNGV. The CDR3 is made up of 16 amino acids.

This clonotype has more than one count but fewer than ten. The V and J genes are TRBV18 and TRBJ1-4, with D uncertain. This CDR3 region has 13 residues. Trimming left V 5 bases short and J 5 bases short, with 9 bases between. Germline loops: CDR1 KGHSH, CDR2 LQKENI. The CDR3 loop is CASSALENEKLFF. DNA for the CDR3: TGTGCCAGCTCAGCGCTGGAGAATGAAAAACTGTTTTTT. The full variable domain, completed using reference TRBV18 and TRBJ1-4, is NAGVMQNPRHLVRRRGQEARLRCSPMKGHSHVYWYRQLPEEGLKFMVYLQKENIIDESGMPKERFSAEFPKEGPSILRIQQVVRGDSAAYFCASSALENEKLFFGSGTQLSVL.

This clonotype occurred many times. V usage is TRBV5-1 and J usage is TRBJ1-2, with D perhaps matching TRBD1 (5 bases). V was shortened by 4 bases and J by 4 bases, with 14 bases between the two germline ends. Germline assignment: CDR1 SGHRS and CDR2 YFSETQ. CDR3 length equals 14 residues. The CDR3 reads CASSQNQGSYGYTF. CDR3 DNA sequence: TGCGCCAGCAGCCAAAATCAGGGATCCTATGGCTACACCTTC.

This clonotype was recorded many times. The gene calls are TRBV20-1 and TRBJ1-1; possibly TRBD1 for D (6 bases). The germline V gene has CDR1 DFQATT and CDR2 SNEGSKA (reference sequence). The CDR3 consists of 12 residues. The V and J ends lost 5 bases and 3 bases respectively, with 10 bases between them. This chain's CDR3 is CSAETGYTEAFF. CDR3 DNA sequence: TGCAGTGCTGAAACAGGGTACACTGAAGCTTTCTTT.

The chain combines TRBV19 with TRBJ2-7, with D unclear. V was shortened by 3 bases and J by 0 bases, with 15 bases between the two germline ends. Germline V gene data show CDR1 as LNHDA and CDR2 as SQIVND (reference sequence). The CDR3 spans 16 residues. CDR3 amino acids: CASSILYAGSSYEQYF. Here the CDR3 DNA reads TGTGCCAGTAGTATCCTGTACGCCGGGTCCTCCTACGAGCAGTACTTC.

This clonotype was found many times. The V and J genes are TRBV5-6 and TRBJ2-1; D gene uncertain. The V gene lost 0 bases and the J gene lost 2 bases, with 12 bases spanning the gap. Germline values: CDR1 SGHDT, CDR2 YYEEEE. The CDR3 runs to 16 residues. CDR3 coding DNA: TGTGCCAGCAGCTTGGCCATGGGCCCTACCTACAATGAGCAGTTCTTC. Its protein is CASSLAMGPTYNEQFF. The whole variable domain, remainder taken from reference TRBV5-6 and TRBJ2-1, is DAGVTQSPTHLIKTRGQQVTLRCSPKSGHDTVSWYQQALGQGPQFIFQYYEEEERQRGNFPDRFSGHQFPNYSSELNVNALLLGDSALYLCASSLAMGPTYNEQFFGPGTRLTVL.

This clonotype has a count of ten or more. This chain connects TRBV29-1 to TRBJ2-4, with 11 bases aligning to TRBD2. The germline gives CDR1 SQVTM, CDR2 ANQGSEA. Unmatched junction bases numbered 13, after V lost 6 bases and J lost 6 bases. The length of the CDR3 is 16 residues. This CDR3 is CSVAPTSGIFGNIQYF. DNA for the CDR3: TGCAGCGTCGCCCCGACTAGCGGGATATTCGGAAACATTCAGTACTTC.

The J gene is TRBJ1-1, the V gene TRBV10-1; D gene ambiguous. The V gene's germline CDR1 is WNHNN and CDR2 SYGVQD (reference sequence). This CDR3 contains 12 residues. V lost 5 bases and J lost 1, with 5 bases in between. The CDR3 DNA sequence: TGCGCCAGCAGTTCTCGGAACACTGAAGCTTTCTTT. Its protein is CASSSRNTEAFF.

This sequence joins TRBV18 and TRBJ2-5; D gene uncertain. The CDR3 runs 14 residues. V was shortened by 6 bases and J by 4 bases, with 15 bases between the two germline ends. The germline V gene has CDR1 KGHSH and CDR2 LQKENI. CDR3 in amino acids: CASSPKPRRETQYF. In DNA form, the CDR3 reads TGTGCCAGCTCCCCCAAACCCCGCCGAGAGACCCAGTACTTC.

This clonotype was counted ten times or more. This chain links TRBV6-6 with TRBJ2-7; no clear D gene. The CDR3 loop spans 12 amino acids. V lost 9 bases to trimming and J lost 5 bases, with 14 bases between them. The germline gives CDR1 MNHNY, CDR2 SVGAGI (reference sequence). As DNA, the CDR3 is TGTGCCAGTCGAGACCCCCAAGACGAGCAGTACTTC. Its protein product is CASRDPQDEQYF.

This clonotype occurred a few times. The gene calls are TRBV6-1 and TRBJ2-1; 7 bases match TRBD1. The CDR3 totals 15 residues. The trim removed 7 bases at V and 1 base at J, leaving 7 bases unmatched. Germline CDR1 MNHNS, CDR2 SASEGT. The CDR3 spells CASTLPRGSYNEQFF. The DNA for the CDR3 is TGTGCCAGCACCCTACCCAGGGGGTCCTACAATGAGCAGTTCTTC.

The chain employs TRBV12-3 or TRBV12-4 and TRBJ2-7, with D perhaps being TRBD1 or TRBD2 (5 bases each). V lost 5 bases, J lost 12 bases, and 17 bases lay in between. The CDR3 contains 12 residues. CDR3 coding DNA: TGTGCCAGCAGTCAGGGACCGCAAGTCCGGTACTTC. Its protein is CASSQGPQVRYF.